This is a list of T cell receptor beta chains from one sample in a study of chemoradiotherapy in HPV16-positive cancers. Sequenced by immunoSEQ multiplex PCR; TCRdb stores in-frame clones only, minus some. The table lists about 8,000 clones, roughly 72% of them singletons. Sampling was carried out from a patient who underwent chemoradiotherapy. The receptors originated from a human donor with HPV-associated anogenital cancer. The CDR3 runs from the conserved cysteine through the conserved F or W. Fields, in order: V gene, J gene, CDR3 protein.

TRBV15	TRBJ1-6	CATSREGFLNSPLHF
TRBV14	TRBJ1-1	CASSRTEAFF
TRBV7-3	TRBJ2-3	CASSLVGGLTDTQYF
TRBV6-5	TRBJ1-1	CASRTPSGTEAFF
TRBV2	TRBJ2-2	CASSEERGRVAGELFF
TRBV5-6	TRBJ1-1	CASSLLPGLRIEAFF
TRBV5-1	TRBJ1-3	CASSFGTPGNTIYF
TRBV4-1	TRBJ1-5	CASSPRVERRYGQPQHF
TRBV7-2	TRBJ1-2	CASSFDRAGGYTF
TRBV13	TRBJ2-5	CASSLGPGETQYF
TRBV29-1	TRBJ2-7	CSVEAAGGYEQYF
TRBV6-1	TRBJ2-3	CATQRGGGTDTQYF
TRBV7-9	TRBJ2-6	CASSLADTNSGANVLTF
TRBV5-1	TRBJ2-5	CASSSGQGHETQYF
TRBV7-2	TRBJ2-3	CASSLLGASTDTQYF
TRBV4-3	TRBJ2-4	CASSLMGGSSNIQYF
TRBV19	TRBJ2-3	CATWGGPDSTDTQYF
TRBV4-2	TRBJ2-5	CASSRGRLQETQYF
TRBV2	TRBJ1-2	CASREQDFYGYTF
TRBV28	TRBJ2-1	CASTTGWGSRSYNEQFF
TRBV27	TRBJ2-5	CASSFAGRRRRETQYF
TRBV5-8	TRBJ2-7	CASSLGGFRADRVYGEQYF
TRBV6-5	TRBJ1-1	CASSYSFQDTEAFF
TRBV7-6	TRBJ2-3	CASSLRQHFTDTQYF
TRBV7-6	TRBJ2-1	CASSVPPSGFYNEQFF
TRBV11-3	TRBJ2-3	CASSPGTGGADTQYF
TRBV4-1	TRBJ1-2	CASSQDQGVGYGYTF
TRBV5-1	TRBJ2-7	CASTKDRSHYEQYF
TRBV28	TRBJ1-2	CASGTTYGYTF
TRBV18	TRBJ1-5	CASSPLSPPNQPQHF
TRBV27	TRBJ1-1	CASSLRVATEAFF
TRBV14	TRBJ2-6	CASSHLPGGANVLTF
TRBV18	TRBJ1-2	CASSGNDYGYTF
TRBV7-2	TRBJ1-2	CASSVWTGVFNYGYTF
TRBV5-1	TRBJ1-1	CASSLGLGEGLLHGRTEAFF
TRBV6-6	TRBJ1-1	CASRSPTENTEAFF
TRBV7-2	TRBJ2-3	CASSLEASGTLGGQYF
TRBV11-2	TRBJ2-7	CASSSLRDRGYEQYF
TRBV5-1	TRBJ1-3	CASSLDVTAGNTIYF
TRBV19	TRBJ2-1	CASSPKTGLAVNNEQFF
TRBV6-6	TRBJ1-1	CASTPLGGNTEAFF
TRBV6-4	TRBJ1-5	CASSVQWGSQPQHF
TRBV15	TRBJ1-5	CATSTGQGEFQPQHF
TRBV4-1	TRBJ2-3	CASSLTDGADTQYF
TRBV6-1	TRBJ1-6	CASETGGGGSPLHF
TRBV27	TRBJ2-7	CASSLGPGQIYEQYF
TRBV18	TRBJ2-7	CASSPARSSYEQYF
TRBV9	TRBJ2-7	CASSYASGGSYEQYF
TRBV28	TRBJ2-7	CASIKAGIYEQYF
TRBV18	TRBJ2-5	CASSPLAETQYF
TRBV11-3	TRBJ2-5	CASSLDSGSGTQYF
TRBV4-1	TRBJ2-1	CASQGAGTYNEQFF
TRBV28	TRBJ1-5	CASSPPGDQPQHF
TRBV6-6	TRBJ2-5	CASNGVGETQYF
TRBV9	TRBJ2-1	CASSVGSGAGNEQFF
TRBV11-3	TRBJ1-1	CASSSDSEAFF
TRBV10-3	TRBJ2-2	CATKLAGELFF
TRBV25-1	TRBJ1-1	CASRGANTEAFF
TRBV6-4	TRBJ1-2	CASSDSAGVGGYTF